These T cell receptor beta chains were read from a single sample in a study of beta chain features in type 1 diabetes. The protocol was immunoSEQ multiplex PCR, while the TCRdb copy is restricted to in-frame clones and leaves out a portion. The sample carries around 300,000 clones, around 7.3% recorded once. The source material was central memory CD4+ T cells from blood. Receptor source: a young woman in good health. CDR3s include the opening cysteine and the closing phenylalanine or tryptophan. A D gene is named only where the DNA matches it firmly. Where a row states a size, it is once, few, many or the class of an expanded clone; other rows omit it.

CDR3: CASSSSPQETQYF
DNA: TGCGCCAGCAGCTCTAGTCCCCAAGAGACCCAGTACTTC
J: TRBJ2-5
D: .
V: TRBV5-1
size: .

CDR3: CASSLVIISDPRTQYF
DNA: TGTGCCAGCAGCTTGGTTATAATCAGTGATCCCAGGACCCAGTACTTC
J: TRBJ2-5
D: .
V: TRBV5-6
size: few

CDR3: CASSKGRGTEGEQFF
DNA: TGTGCCAGCAGCAAGGGACGGGGGACGGAGGGTGAGCAGTTCTTC
J: TRBJ2-1
D: .
V: TRBV7-2
size: .

CDR3: CASSFHTGNEQFF
DNA: TGTGCCAGCAGCTTCCATACGGGGAATGAGCAGTTCTTC
J: TRBJ2-1
D: .
V: TRBV13
size: .

CDR3: CASSKPGTRSYEQYF
DNA: TGTGCCAGCAGCAAGCCCGGGACTCGCTCCTACGAGCAGTACTTC
J: TRBJ2-7
D: .
V: TRBV7-2
size: many

CDR3: CAIGLGQGSYGETQYF
DNA: TGTGCCATCGGCCTGGGACAGGGTTCATATGGGGAGACCCAGTACTTC
J: TRBJ2-5
D: TRBD1
V: TRBV10-3
size: few

CDR3: CASSRIGTSGISSYNEQFF
DNA: TGTGCCAGTAGTAGAATCGGGACTAGCGGGATAAGCTCCTACAATGAGCAGTTCTTC
J: TRBJ2-1
D: TRBD2
V: TRBV19
size: .

CDR3: CASNQPGALYNEQFF
DNA: TGTGCCAGTAACCAGCCGGGGGCCCTCTACAATGAGCAGTTCTTC
J: TRBJ2-1
D: .
V: TRBV19
size: .

CDR3: CASIRQMNTEAFF
DNA: TGTGCCAGCATAAGACAGATGAACACTGAAGCTTTCTTT
J: TRBJ1-1
D: .
V: TRBV28
size: few

CDR3: CASSYSFEAGANVLTF
DNA: TGTGCCAGCAGTTACTCGTTTGAGGCTGGGGCCAACGTCCTGACTTTC
J: TRBJ2-6
D: .
V: TRBV6-5
size: .

CDR3: CATRLAGGEKLFF
DNA: TGTGCCACCCGATTGGCAGGGGGTGAAAAACTGTTTTTT
J: TRBJ1-4
D: TRBD1
V: TRBV15
size: .

CDR3: CASSAQGDGNQPQHF
DNA: TGTGCCAGCAGTGCCCAGGGGGACGGTAATCAGCCCCAGCATTTT
J: TRBJ1-5
D: TRBD1
V: TRBV6-6
size: .

CDR3: CASSPMVNTEAFF
DNA: TGTGCCAGCTCACCAATGGTGAACACTGAAGCTTTCTTT
J: TRBJ1-1
D: .
V: TRBV18
size: few

CDR3: CASSQVTSPGFYNEQFF
DNA: TGTGCCAGCAGCCAAGTTACTAGTCCGGGATTTTACAATGAGCAGTTCTTC
J: TRBJ2-1
D: .
V: TRBV4-2
size: .

CDR3: CASLLGGSTYEQYF
DNA: TGTGCCAGCCTGTTAGGGGGGTCTACCTACGAGCAGTACTTC
J: TRBJ2-7
D: .
V: TRBV6-6
size: .

CDR3: CASSYGTATYNEQFF
DNA: TGTGCCAGCAGCTACGGGACAGCGACCTACAATGAGCAGTTCTTC
J: TRBJ2-1
D: TRBD1
V: TRBV7-2
size: .

CDR3: CASSLGQGPQETQYF
DNA: TGTGCCAGCAGCCTGGGACAGGGACCCCAAGAGACCCAGTACTTC
J: TRBJ2-5
D: TRBD1
V: TRBV7-9
size: .

CDR3: CASKRGTGSTDTQYF
DNA: TGTGCCAGCAAGCGAGGGACAGGTTCTACAGATACGCAGTATTTT
J: TRBJ2-3
D: TRBD1
V: TRBV7-9
size: .

CDR3: CASRTSGPAGDEQFF
DNA: TGTGCCAGCCGGACTAGCGGCCCCGCGGGCGATGAGCAGTTCTTC
J: TRBJ2-1
D: TRBD2
V: TRBV7-2
size: few

CDR3: CASSPPGTSGETQYF
DNA: TGTGCCAGCTCACCACCAGGGACTAGCGGGGAGACCCAGTACTTC
J: TRBJ2-5
D: TRBD2
V: TRBV18
size: few

CDR3: CASSLDQGTTSGIDTQYF
DNA: TGTGCCAGCAGCTTAGATCAGGGGACGACTAGCGGGATTGATACGCAGTATTTT
J: TRBJ2-3
D: TRBD2
V: TRBV11-2
size: .

CDR3: CASSPDATGTSDEQFF
DNA: TGTGCCAGCAGCCCCGACGCAACTGGGACTAGTGATGAGCAGTTCTTC
J: TRBJ2-1
D: TRBD2
V: TRBV5-6
size: few